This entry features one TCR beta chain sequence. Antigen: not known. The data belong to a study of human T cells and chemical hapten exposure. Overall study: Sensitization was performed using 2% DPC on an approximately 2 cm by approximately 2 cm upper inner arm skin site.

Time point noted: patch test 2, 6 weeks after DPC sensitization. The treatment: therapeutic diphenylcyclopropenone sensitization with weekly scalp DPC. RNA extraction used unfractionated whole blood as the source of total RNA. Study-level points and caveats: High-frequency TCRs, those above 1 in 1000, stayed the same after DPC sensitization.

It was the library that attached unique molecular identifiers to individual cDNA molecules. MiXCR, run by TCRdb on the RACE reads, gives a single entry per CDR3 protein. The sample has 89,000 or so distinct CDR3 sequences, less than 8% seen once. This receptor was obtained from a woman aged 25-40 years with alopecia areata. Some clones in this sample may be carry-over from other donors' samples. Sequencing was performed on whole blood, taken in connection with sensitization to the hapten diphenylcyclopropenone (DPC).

CDR3 amino acids: CSVGDSSNTEAFF. The CDR3 bases are TGCAGCGTTGGCGACAGTTCGAACACTGAAGCTTTCTTT. The V and J genes are TRBV29-1 and TRBJ1-1, with D possibly being TRBD1 (5 bases). Germline CDR1 is SQVTM and CDR2 is ANQGSEA. The ends were cut back, 4 bases at V and 1 base at J, with 10 bases in the middle. The CDR3 is 13 amino acids.